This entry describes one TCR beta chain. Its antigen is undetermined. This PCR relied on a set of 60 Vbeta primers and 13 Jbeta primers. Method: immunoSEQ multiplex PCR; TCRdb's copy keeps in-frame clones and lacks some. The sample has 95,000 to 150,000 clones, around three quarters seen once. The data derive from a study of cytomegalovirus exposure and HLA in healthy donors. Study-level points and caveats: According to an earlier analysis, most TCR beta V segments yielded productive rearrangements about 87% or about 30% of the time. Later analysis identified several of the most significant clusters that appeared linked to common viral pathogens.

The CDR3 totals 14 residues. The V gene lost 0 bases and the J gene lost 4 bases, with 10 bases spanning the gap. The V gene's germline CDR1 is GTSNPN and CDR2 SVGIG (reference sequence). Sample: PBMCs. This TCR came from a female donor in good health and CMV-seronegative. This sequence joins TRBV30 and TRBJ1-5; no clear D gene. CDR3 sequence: CAWSVNSQNQPQHF. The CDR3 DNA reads TGTGCCTGGAGTGTAAACAGCCAGAATCAGCCCCAGCATTTT.